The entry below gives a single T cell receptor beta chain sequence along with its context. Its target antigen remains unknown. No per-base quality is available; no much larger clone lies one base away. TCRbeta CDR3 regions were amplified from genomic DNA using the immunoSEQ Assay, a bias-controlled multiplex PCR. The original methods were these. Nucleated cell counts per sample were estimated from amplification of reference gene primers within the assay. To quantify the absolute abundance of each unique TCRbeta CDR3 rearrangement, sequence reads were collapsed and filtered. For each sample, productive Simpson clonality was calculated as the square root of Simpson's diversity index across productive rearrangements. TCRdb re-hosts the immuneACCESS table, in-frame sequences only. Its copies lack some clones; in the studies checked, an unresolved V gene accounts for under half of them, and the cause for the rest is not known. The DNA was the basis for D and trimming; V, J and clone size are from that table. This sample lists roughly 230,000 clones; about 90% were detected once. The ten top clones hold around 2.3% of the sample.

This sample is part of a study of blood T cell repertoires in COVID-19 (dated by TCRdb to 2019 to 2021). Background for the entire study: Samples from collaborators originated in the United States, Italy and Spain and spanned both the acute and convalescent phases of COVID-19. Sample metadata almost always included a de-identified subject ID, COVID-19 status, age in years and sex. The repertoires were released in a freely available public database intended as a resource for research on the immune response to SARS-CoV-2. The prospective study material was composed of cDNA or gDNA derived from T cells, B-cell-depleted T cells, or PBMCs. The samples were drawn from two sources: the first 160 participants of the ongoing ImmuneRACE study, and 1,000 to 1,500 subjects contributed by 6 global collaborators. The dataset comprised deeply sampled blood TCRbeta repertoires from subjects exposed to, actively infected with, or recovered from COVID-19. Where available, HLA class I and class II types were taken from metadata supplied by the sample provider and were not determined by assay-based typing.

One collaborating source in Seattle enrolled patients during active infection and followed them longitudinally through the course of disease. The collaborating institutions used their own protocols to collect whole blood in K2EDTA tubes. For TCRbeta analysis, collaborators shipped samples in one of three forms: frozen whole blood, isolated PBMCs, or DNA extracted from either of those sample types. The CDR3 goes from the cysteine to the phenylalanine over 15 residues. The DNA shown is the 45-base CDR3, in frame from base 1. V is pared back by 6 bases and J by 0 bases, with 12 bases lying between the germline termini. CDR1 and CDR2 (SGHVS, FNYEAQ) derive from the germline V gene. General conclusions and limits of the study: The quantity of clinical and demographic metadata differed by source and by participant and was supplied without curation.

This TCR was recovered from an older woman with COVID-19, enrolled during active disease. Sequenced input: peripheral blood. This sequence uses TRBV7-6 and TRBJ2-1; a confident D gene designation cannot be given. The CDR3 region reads CASRLLSSSYNEQFF. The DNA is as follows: TGTGCCAGCAGACTACTCTCAAGCTCCTACAATGAGCAGTTCTTC.